The subject of this entry is one T cell receptor beta chain. It has no known antigen specificity. There are no base qualities to consult, and no much larger clone falls within one base. The library was produced with the immunoSEQ multiplex PCR assay. TCRdb carries this immuneACCESS record with in-frame sequences only. Its versions omit some clonotypes, under half of them owing to an unresolved V gene in the studies checked, with the rest unexplained. The sample yields some 96,000 clones; approximately 95% were counted once. Of the sample, 8% to 9.5% is held by the ten largest clones. The source of the sample is a study of control samples from healthy donors and cancer patients (dated by TCRdb to 2020 to 2022). Trimming at the junction amounts to 4 bases on V and 4 bases on J, and the germline ends lie 13 bases apart. The CDR3 goes from the cysteine to the phenylalanine over 14 residues. Only CDR3 DNA remains: 42 bases, in frame from the first base. The germline V gene (reference sequence) gives CDR1 as MNHEY and CDR2 as SMNVEV.

The chain is made from TRBV27 and TRBJ2-5, with TRBD2 tentatively as D gene (6 bases match). The receptor was isolated from a man aged 18 to 29 in good health. The sequenced material came from blood. In nucleotide form, the sequence is TGTGCCAGCAGTTCGGGGACCGGGGGAGAGACCCAGTACTTC. Its amino acids are CASSSGTGGETQYF.